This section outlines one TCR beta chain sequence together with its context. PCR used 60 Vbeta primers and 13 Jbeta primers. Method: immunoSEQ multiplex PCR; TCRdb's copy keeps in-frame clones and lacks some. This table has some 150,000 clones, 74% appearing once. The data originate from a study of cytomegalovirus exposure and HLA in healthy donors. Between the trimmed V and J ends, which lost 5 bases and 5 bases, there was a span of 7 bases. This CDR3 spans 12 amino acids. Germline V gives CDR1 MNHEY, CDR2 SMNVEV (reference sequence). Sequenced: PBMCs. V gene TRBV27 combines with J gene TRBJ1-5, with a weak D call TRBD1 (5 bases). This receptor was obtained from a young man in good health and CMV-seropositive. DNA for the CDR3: TGTGCCAGCAGTGACAGCGATCAGCCCCAGCATTTT. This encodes CASSDSDQPQHF.